A selection of T cell receptor beta chains follows, all from one sample in a study of OX40 agonist ivuxolimab in advanced cancers. Assay used: immunoSEQ multiplex PCR; TCRdb lists only in-frame clones, some missing. The sample has tens of thousands of clones, roughly 82% seen once. This sample comprised CD4+ or CD8+ T cells sorted from blood, obtained in a trial of the OX40 agonist ivuxolimab. These receptors originate from an adult with an advanced solid tumor such as melanoma, head and neck, liver or kidney cancer. CDR3s include the opening cysteine and the closing phenylalanine or tryptophan. The D gene is left open where the match is weak.

V	D	J	DNA	CDR3
TRBV7-9	TRBD2	TRBJ2-7	TGTGCCAGCAGCGACGCGGCTAGCGGAAACTACGAGCAGTACTTC	CASSDAASGNYEQYF
TRBV18	TRBD2	TRBJ2-5	TGTGCCAGCTCCCTCGGACTAGCGGGAGTAGAGACCCAGTACTTC	CASSLGLAGVETQYF
TRBV2	NA	TRBJ2-1	TGTGCCAGCAGTGGGCAGGGGAATGAGCAGTTCTTC	CASSGQGNEQFF
TRBV27	NA	TRBJ2-7	TGTGCCAGCAGTGTCCAGGGACCCCACTACGAGCAGTACTTC	CASSVQGPHYEQYF
TRBV19	NA	TRBJ2-3	TGTGCCAGCGGGAGTCAGGCAGATACGCAGTATTTT	CASGSQADTQYF
TRBV4-1	TRBD2	TRBJ2-7	TGCGCCAGCAGCCAAGATAGTCTAGCGGGAGATTTATCCTACGAGCAGTACTTC	CASSQDSLAGDLSYEQYF
TRBV15	TRBD1	TRBJ2-5	TGTGCCACCAGCTCAACAGGGGGTGGGACCCAGTACTTC	CATSSTGGGTQYF
TRBV2	NA	TRBJ1-5	TGTGCCAGCAGTGAAGCGGGGGGAGGAGGCAATCAGCCCCAGCATTTT	CASSEAGGGGNQPQHF
TRBV18	TRBD2	TRBJ2-1	TGTGCCTCGGTAGCGGGATTACGCAATGAGCAGTTCTTC	CASVAGLRNEQFF
TRBV6-1	TRBD2	TRBJ2-1	TGTGCCAGCAGTGAATTTGAGGGACTACTATTAGATGAGCAGTTCTTC	CASSEFEGLLLDEQFF
TRBV9	TRBD1	TRBJ1-5	TGTGCCAGCAGCGTAGATGGCAGGGGGGGTCAGCCCCAGCATTTT	CASSVDGRGGQPQHF
TRBV11-2	NA	TRBJ1-1	TGTGCCAGCAGCTTATCAGTGAACACTGAAGCTTTCTTT	CASSLSVNTEAFF
TRBV9	NA	TRBJ2-3	TGTGCCAGCAGCGTAATCACAGATACGCAGTATTTT	CASSVITDTQYF
TRBV2	TRBD1	TRBJ1-2	TGTGCCAGCAGTGCAGGGGGCGCTTACTATGGCTACACCTTC	CASSAGGAYYGYTF
TRBV27	TRBD1	TRBJ1-2	TGTGCCAGCAGTCGTACAGGGGGTCAGGGCTATGGCTACACCTTC	CASSRTGGQGYGYTF
TRBV5-1	NA	TRBJ2-1	TGCGCCAGCAGCTACCTCAGCCAGAGCTCCTACAATGAGCAGTTCTTC	CASSYLSQSSYNEQFF